This entry lists 8 T cell receptor beta chains sequenced from one sample in a study of OX40 agonist ivuxolimab in advanced cancers. Repertoires were generated with immunoSEQ multiplex PCR, while TCRdb's copy carries only in-frame clones and drops some. The sample lists about 18,000 clones, 75% to 80% occurring once. Here the sequenced sample was CD4+ or CD8+ T cells sorted from blood, taken in a trial of the OX40 agonist ivuxolimab. Receptors were obtained from an adult with an advanced solid tumor such as melanoma, head and neck, liver or kidney cancer.

The rearrangement joins TRBV7-6 to TRBJ1-2, with 11 bases matching TRBD1. The CDR3 sequence is 20 residues long. With 3 bases clipped from V and 6 bases from J, the junction kept 21 bases outside the gene matches. Germline CDR1 is SGHVS and CDR2 is FNYEAQ. The CDR3 spells CASSFLSGDRGFITQDGYTF. CDR3 coding DNA: TGTGCCAGCAGCTTTTTATCAGGGGACAGGGGGTTTATTACTCAGGATGGCTACACCTTC. The entire variable domain, with the rest obtained from reference TRBV7-6 and TRBJ1-2, is as follows: GAGVSQSPRYKVTKRGQDVALRCDPISGHVSLYWYRQALGQGPEFLTYFNYEAQQDKSGLPNDRFSAERPEGSISTLTIQRTEQRDSAMYRCASSFLSGDRGFITQDGYTFGSGTRLTVV.

V usage is TRBV19 and J usage is TRBJ1-2, with D unclear. This CDR3 is 14 amino acids long. V lost 6 bases to trimming and J lost 4 bases, with 15 bases between them. The V gene's germline CDR1 is LNHDA and CDR2 SQIVND (reference sequence). The DNA of the CDR3 is TGTGCCAGTAGCCCCTCGCCGGATCTCTATGGCTACACCTTC. Translation gives CASSPSPDLYGYTF.

The chain carries TRBV6-6 and TRBJ1-1, with D maybe TRBD1 (5 bases). Germline assignment: CDR1 MNHNY and CDR2 SVGAGI (reference sequence). The CDR3 runs to 13 residues. V lost 7 bases, J lost 6 bases, and 15 bases lay in between. As DNA, the CDR3 is TGTGCCAGCAATAGGGGAGGGTGGGCTGAAGCTTTCTTT. Translation: CASNRGGWAEAFF.

Remarks on this clone: At one of its ends the junction is not consistent with the germline gene, which may arise from a read error. This chain connects TRBV6-1 to TRBJ1-2, with D unclear. The germline gives CDR1 MNHNS, CDR2 SASEGT. This CDR3 is built from 9 residues. The CDR3 region has the DNA TGTGCCAGCAGTCCCCTAGGTCTCTTC. Protein: CASSPLGLF.

The chain carries TRBV19 and TRBJ2-4, with TRBD1 identical over 10 bases. CDR1 and CDR2 from the germline V gene are LNHDA and SQIVND (reference sequence). The CDR3 is 20 residues long. Trimming at V came to 3 bases and at J to 0 bases, leaving 14 bases not matched to a gene. CDR3 in amino acids: CASSILLLGQGLLAKNIQYF. CDR3 sequence (DNA): TGTGCCAGTAGTATTCTGTTGTTGGGACAGGGGCTTTTAGCCAAAAACATTCAGTACTTC. Based on the CDR3 plus reference TRBV19 and TRBJ2-4, the full variable domain is DGGITQSPKYLFRKEGQNVTLSCEQNLNHDAMYWYRQDPGQGLRLIYYSQIVNDFQKGDIAEGYSVSREKKESFPLTVTSAQKNPTAFYLCASSILLLGQGLLAKNIQYFGAGTRLSVL.

V usage is TRBV20-1 and J usage is TRBJ2-5; D call uncertain. The CDR3 length is 11 residues. V lost 4 bases to trimming and J lost 2 bases, with 5 bases between them. Germline assignment: CDR1 DFQATT and CDR2 SNEGSKA (reference sequence). In nucleotides, the CDR3 is TGCAGTGCTAACTTGCAAGAGACCCAGTACTTC. Its protein product is CSANLQETQYF.

By sample fraction, this clone is medium-sized. This sequence joins TRBV7-3 and TRBJ2-5; D is unresolved. This CDR3 is 15 amino acids long. The germline V gene encodes CDR1 SGHTA and CDR2 FQGTGA. Trimming stripped 5 bases from V and 0 bases from J, with 13 bases between. CDR3 loop: CASSPGGSNQETQYF. The CDR3 region has the DNA TGTGCCAGCAGCCCCGGTGGCAGCAACCAAGAGACCCAGTACTTC. The whole variable domain, remainder taken from reference TRBV7-3 and TRBJ2-5, is GAGVSQTPSNKVTEKGKYVELRCDPISGHTALYWYRQSLGQGPEFLIYFQGTGAADDSGLPNDRFFAVRPEGSVSTLKIQRTERGDSAVYLCASSPGGSNQETQYFGPGTRLLVL.

The CDR3 sequence: CASSLNEGTFQFF. CDR3 DNA: TGTGCCAGCAGCTTAAACGAAGGGACTTTCCAGTTCTTC. The chain joins TRBV7-3 to TRBJ2-1; D may be TRBD2 (6 bases). The CDR3 is made up of 13 amino acids. Trimming took off 1 base at V and 13 bases at J, with 14 bases between the two ends. Germline lookup yields CDR1 SGHTA and CDR2 FQGTGA.